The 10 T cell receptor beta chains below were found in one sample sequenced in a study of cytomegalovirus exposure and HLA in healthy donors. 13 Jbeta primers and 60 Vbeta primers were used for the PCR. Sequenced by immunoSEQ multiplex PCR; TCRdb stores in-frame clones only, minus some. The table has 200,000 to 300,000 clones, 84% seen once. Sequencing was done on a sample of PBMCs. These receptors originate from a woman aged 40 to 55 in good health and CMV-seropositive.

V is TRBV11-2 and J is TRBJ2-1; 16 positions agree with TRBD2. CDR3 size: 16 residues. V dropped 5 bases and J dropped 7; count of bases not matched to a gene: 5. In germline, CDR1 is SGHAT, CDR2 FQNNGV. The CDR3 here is CASSPPGLAGGNEQFF. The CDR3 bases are TGTGCCAGCAGCCCCCCGGGACTAGCGGGAGGGAATGAGCAGTTCTTC.

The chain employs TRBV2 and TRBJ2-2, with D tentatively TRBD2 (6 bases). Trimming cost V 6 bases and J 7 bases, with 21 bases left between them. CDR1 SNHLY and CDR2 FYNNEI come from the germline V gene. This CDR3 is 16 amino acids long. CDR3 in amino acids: CASRVWGSPGGGELFF. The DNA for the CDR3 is TGTGCCAGCAGGGTTTGGGGGAGCCCCGGGGGCGGGGAGCTGTTTTTT.

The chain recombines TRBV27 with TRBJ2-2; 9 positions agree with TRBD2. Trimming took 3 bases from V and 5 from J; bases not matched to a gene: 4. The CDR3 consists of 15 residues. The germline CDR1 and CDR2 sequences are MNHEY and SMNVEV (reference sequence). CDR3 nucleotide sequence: TGTGCCAGCAGTTTTGAGCTAGCGGGGACCGGGGAGCTGTTTTTT. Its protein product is CASSFELAGTGELFF.

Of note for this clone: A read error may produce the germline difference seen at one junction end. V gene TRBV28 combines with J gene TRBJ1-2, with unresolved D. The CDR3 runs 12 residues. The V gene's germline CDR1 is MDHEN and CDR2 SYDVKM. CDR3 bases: TGTGCCGGCAGGCCTCGAGCTCCCGGCTACACCTTC. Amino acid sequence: CAGRPRAPGYTF.

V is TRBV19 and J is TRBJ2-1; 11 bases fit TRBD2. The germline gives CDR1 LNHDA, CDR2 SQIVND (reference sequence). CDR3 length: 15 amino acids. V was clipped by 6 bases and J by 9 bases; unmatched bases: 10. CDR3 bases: TGTGCCAGTAGCGAACTGACTAGCGGGAAGAGTGAGCAGTTCTTC. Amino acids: CASSELTSGKSEQFF.

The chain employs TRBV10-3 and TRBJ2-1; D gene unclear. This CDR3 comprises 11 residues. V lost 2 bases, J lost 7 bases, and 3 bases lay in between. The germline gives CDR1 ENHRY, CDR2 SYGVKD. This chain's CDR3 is CAISEVNEQFF. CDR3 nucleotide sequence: TGTGCCATCAGTGAGGTAAATGAGCAGTTCTTC.

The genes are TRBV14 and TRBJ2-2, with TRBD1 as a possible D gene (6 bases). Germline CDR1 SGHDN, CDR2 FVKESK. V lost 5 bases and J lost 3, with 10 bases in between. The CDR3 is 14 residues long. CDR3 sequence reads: CASSRNRDTGELFF. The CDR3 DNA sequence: TGTGCCAGCAGCAGAAACAGGGACACCGGGGAGCTGTTTTTT.

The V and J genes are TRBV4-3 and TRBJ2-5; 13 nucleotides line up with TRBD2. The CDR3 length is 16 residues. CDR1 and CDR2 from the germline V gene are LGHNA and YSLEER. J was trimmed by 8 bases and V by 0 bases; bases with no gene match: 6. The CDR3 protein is CASSQDHGLAGVTQYF. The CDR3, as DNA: TGCGCCAGCAGCCAAGACCATGGACTAGCGGGAGTAACCCAGTACTTC.

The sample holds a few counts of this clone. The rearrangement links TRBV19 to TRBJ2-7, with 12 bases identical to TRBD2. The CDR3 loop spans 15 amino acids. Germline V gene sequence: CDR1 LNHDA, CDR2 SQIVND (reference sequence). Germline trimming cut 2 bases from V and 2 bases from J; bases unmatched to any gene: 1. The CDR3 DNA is TGTGCCAGTAGTATACTAGCGGGAGGGCCCTACGAGCAGTACTTC. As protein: CASSILAGGPYEQYF.

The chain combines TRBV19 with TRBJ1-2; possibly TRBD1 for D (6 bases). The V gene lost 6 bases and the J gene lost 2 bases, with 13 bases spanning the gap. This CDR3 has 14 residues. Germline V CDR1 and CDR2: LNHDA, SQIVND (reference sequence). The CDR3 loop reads CASSGQPLNYGYTF. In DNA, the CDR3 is TGTGCCAGTAGCGGACAGCCCCTAAACTATGGCTACACCTTC.